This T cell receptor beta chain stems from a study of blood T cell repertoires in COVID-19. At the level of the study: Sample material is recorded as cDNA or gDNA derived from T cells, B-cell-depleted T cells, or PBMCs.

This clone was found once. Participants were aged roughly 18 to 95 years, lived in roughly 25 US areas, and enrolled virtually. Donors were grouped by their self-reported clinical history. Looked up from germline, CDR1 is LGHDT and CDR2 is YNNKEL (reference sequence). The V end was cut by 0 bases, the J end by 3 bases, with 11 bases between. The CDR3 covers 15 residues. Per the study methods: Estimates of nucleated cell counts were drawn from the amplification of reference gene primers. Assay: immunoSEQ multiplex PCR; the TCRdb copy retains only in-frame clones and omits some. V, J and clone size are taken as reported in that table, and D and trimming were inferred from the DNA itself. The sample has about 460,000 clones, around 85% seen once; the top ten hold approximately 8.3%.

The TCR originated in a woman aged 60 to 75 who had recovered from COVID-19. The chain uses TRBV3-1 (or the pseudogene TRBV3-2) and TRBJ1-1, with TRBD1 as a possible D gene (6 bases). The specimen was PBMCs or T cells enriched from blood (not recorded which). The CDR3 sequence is CASSQDSGVDTEAFF. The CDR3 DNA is TGTGCCAGCAGCCAAGATTCAGGGGTGGACACTGAAGCTTTCTTT.